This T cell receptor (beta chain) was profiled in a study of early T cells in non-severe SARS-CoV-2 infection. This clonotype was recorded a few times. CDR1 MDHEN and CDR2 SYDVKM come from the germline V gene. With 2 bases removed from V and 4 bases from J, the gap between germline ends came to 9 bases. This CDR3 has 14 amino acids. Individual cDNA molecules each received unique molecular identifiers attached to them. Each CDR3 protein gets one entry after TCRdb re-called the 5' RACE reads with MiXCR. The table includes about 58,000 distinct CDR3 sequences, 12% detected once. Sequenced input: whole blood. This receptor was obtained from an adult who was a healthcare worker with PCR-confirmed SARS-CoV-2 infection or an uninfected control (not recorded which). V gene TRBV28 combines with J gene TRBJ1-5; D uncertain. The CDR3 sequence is CASSLGGRNQPQHF. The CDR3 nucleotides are TGTGCCAGCAGTTTAGGAGGGCGTAATCAGCCCCAGCATTTT.